This record covers a single T cell receptor beta chain. In this sample, this clonotype turned up a few times. Its antigen remains undetermined. Qualities for individual bases were not recorded, and no much larger clone is one base off. The CDR3 starts with the cysteine, ends with the phenylalanine, and has 14 residues. Left in the record is the CDR3 DNA by itself, 42 bases read in frame from the first base. CDR1 and CDR2, looked up from the germline V gene, are SGHTA and FQGNSA. Relative to germline, V is 5 bases shorter and J is 0 bases shorter, with 10 bases between their ends. Library method: RT-PCR. Reads for this sample came from an Illumina HiSeq 2500. TCRdb cleaned the public reads at Q25 with fastp, built clones with MiXCR and kept in-frame beta chains. Rows are unified per CDR3 protein, each entry keeping the most common DNA and genes. For this sample the table gives roughly 520,000 distinct CDR3 sequences, of which roughly 25% were detected only once. The ten largest clones take up 1.5% to 2% of the sample.

This sample stems from a study of response to subunit inactivated influenza vaccine (dated by TCRdb to about 2018). About the investigation overall: To follow how T cells responded to a trivalent subunit inactivated influenza vaccine, the researchers relied on deep quantitative profiling of the T cell receptor repertoire. What the study reported, not specific to this receptor: According to the authors, only a limited number of new T cells may be recruited by each seasonal influenza vaccination.

This TCR was sampled from a man aged 50-59 years who received an inactivated influenza vaccine. Donor details come from another sample of the same person, matched by shared clones. The sequencing here drew on CD4+ T cells sorted from PBMCs, taken more than 4 days after vaccination. The rearranged segments are TRBV7-2 and TRBJ1-1, with TRBD1 tentatively as D gene (6 bases match). The sequence in DNA is TGTGCCAGCAGCATCCGACAGGTGAACACTGAAGCTTTCTTT. This codes for CASSIRQVNTEAFF.